Listed here are 9 T cell receptor beta chains from one sample, sequenced in a study of cytomegalovirus exposure and HLA in healthy donors. PCR primers comprised 60 Vbeta and 13 Jbeta primers. Libraries were prepared by immunoSEQ multiplex PCR; TCRdb keeps only in-frame clonotypes and omits some of them. The data contain fewer than 150,000 clones, over 60% of them singletons. Sequencing used PBMCs. The receptors stem from a middle-aged man in good health and CMV-seronegative.

The genes are TRBV7-9 and TRBJ1-1, with TRBD1 matching over 9 bases. Germline lookup yields CDR1 SEHNR and CDR2 FQNEAQ (reference sequence). This CDR3 is 15 amino acids long. The ends lost 5 bases at V and 1 base at J; junction bases unmatched: 5. The CDR3 DNA follows: TGTGCCAGCAGCGTTAGGACAGGGGCGAACACTGAAGCTTTCTTT. The encoded protein is CASSVRTGANTEAFF. Based on the CDR3 plus reference TRBV7-9 and TRBJ1-1, the full variable domain is DTGVSQNPRHKITKRGQNVTFRCDPISEHNRLYWYRQTLGQGPEFLTYFQNEAQLEKSRLLSDRFSAERPKGSFSTLEIQRTEQGDSAMYLCASSVRTGANTEAFFGQGTRLTVV.

This chain uses TRBV30 with TRBJ1-1; D ambiguous. The V end lost 5 bases, the J end lost 0 bases, and 10 bases lay between the germline ends. This CDR3 comprises 13 residues. Per germline, CDR1 GTSNPN and CDR2 SVGIG (reference sequence). In DNA, the CDR3 is TGTGCCTGGGGAGCCTACATGAACACTGAAGCTTTCTTT. This gives the protein CAWGAYMNTEAFF.

A note on this clone: A junction boundary mismatches the germline segment, possibly from a read error. V gene TRBV5-1 combines with J gene TRBJ2-5; D gene uncertain. Germline V gene sequence: CDR1 SGHRS, CDR2 YFSETQ. CDR3 length: 14 residues. The CDR3 DNA is TGCGCCAGCACCTTGTCTGGCGGCCAAGAGACCCAGTACTTC. This sequence encodes CASTLSGGQETQYF. Using reference TRBV5-1 and TRBJ2-5 for the parts outside the CDR3, the full variable domain is KAGVTQTPRYLIKTRGQQVTLSCSPISGHRSVSWYQQTPGQGLQFLFEYFSETQRNKGNFPGRFSGRQFSNSRSEMNVSTLELGDSALYLCASTLSGGQETQYFGPGTRLLVL.

This clone was seen only once. The rearrangement links TRBV7-9 to TRBJ1-1; 7 bases agree with TRBD1. V gave up 5 bases and J gave up 5 bases; unmatched junction bases: 8. The CDR3 sequence is 14 residues long. CDR1 SEHNR and CDR2 FQNEAQ come from the germline V gene (reference sequence). The CDR3 DNA reads TGTGCCAGCAGCCCGCAGGGGGGATTGACTGAAGCTTTCTTT. This sequence encodes CASSPQGGLTEAFF.

The chain recombines TRBV7-9 with TRBJ1-2; 11 bases line up with TRBD1. With V trimmed by 5 bases and J by 5 bases, 7 bases remained unmatched. CDR1 and CDR2 from the germline V gene are SEHNR and FQNEAQ (reference sequence). The CDR3 spans 15 residues. CDR3 sequence: CASSRRGTGGYGYTF. CDR3 coding DNA: TGTGCCAGCAGCCGCCGGGGGACAGGGGGATATGGCTACACCTTC.

This clone was observed a single time. V and J are TRBV6-6 and TRBJ2-1, with 9 bases that match TRBD2. This CDR3 has 14 residues. With V trimmed by 10 bases and J by 7 bases, 11 bases remained unmatched. Germline CDR1 is MNHNY and CDR2 is SVGAGI (reference sequence). The CDR3 DNA is TGTGCCACCCGGGACATAGCGGGAGTGAATGAGCAGTTCTTC. This sequence encodes CATRDIAGVNEQFF.

The chain has TRBV7-9 and TRBJ2-2, with D possibly being TRBD1 (5 bases). CDR3 length equals 15 residues. Trimming shortened V by 1 base and J by 1 base, and 7 bases separated the two germline ends. CDR1 and CDR2 from the germline V gene are SEHNR and FQNEAQ (reference sequence). The CDR3: CASSLVTGNTGELFF. The CDR3 DNA sequence: TGTGCCAGCAGCTTAGTAACAGGGAACACCGGGGAGCTGTTTTTT.

V gene TRBV7-2 combines with J gene TRBJ1-1; tentative D call: TRBD1 (6 bases). V was pared by 6 bases and J by 5 bases, with 16 bases between. The length of the CDR3 is 14 residues. The germline V gene encodes CDR1 SGHTA and CDR2 FQGNSA. The CDR3 region is CASRPGVWGTEAFF. CDR3 nucleotide sequence: TGTGCCAGCAGACCAGGGGTTTGGGGGACTGAAGCTTTCTTT.

This chain connects TRBV19 to TRBJ1-4, with 7 bases identical to TRBD1. V gave up 8 bases and J gave up 8 bases; unmatched junction bases: 8. Germline V gene lookup returns CDR1 LNHDA and CDR2 SQIVND (reference sequence). The CDR3 length is 13 residues. Written as DNA, the CDR3 is TGTGCCAGTCTAGACAGGGCCCGCGAAAAACTGTTTTTT. Translated: CASLDRAREKLFF.